A single T cell receptor beta chain is shown here with its context. What it binds is not known. Germline values: CDR1 SGHTA, CDR2 FQGTGA. V was trimmed by 5 bases and J by 2 bases, leaving 9 bases between them. This CDR3 has 13 amino acids. The data originate from a study of T cell responses to AZD1222 COVID-19 vaccine. Findings of the study overall: Repertoire collection took place solely once the T cell response had peaked. The donors showed a predominance of white British ancestry and of females, with possible underestimation of clonal diversity. Increases in Spike-specific TCR breadth and depth were seen after two AZD1222 doses. Seropositive at baseline were only a handful of AZD1222 recipients.

Profiling relied on immunoSEQ multiplex PCR, and the TCRdb table lists in-frame clones only, not all of them. The sample lists 200,000 or so clones, approximately 95% occurring once. This clonotype was obtained from an adult who received the AZD1222 COVID-19 vaccine. Source: peripheral blood, taken 28 days after the second AZD1222 dose. This sequence joins TRBV7-3 and TRBJ2-5; tentative D call: TRBD2 (5 bases). CDR3 coding DNA: TGTGCCAGCAGCCTCGGGATGCAAGAGACCCAGTACTTC. Translating it yields CASSLGMQETQYF.